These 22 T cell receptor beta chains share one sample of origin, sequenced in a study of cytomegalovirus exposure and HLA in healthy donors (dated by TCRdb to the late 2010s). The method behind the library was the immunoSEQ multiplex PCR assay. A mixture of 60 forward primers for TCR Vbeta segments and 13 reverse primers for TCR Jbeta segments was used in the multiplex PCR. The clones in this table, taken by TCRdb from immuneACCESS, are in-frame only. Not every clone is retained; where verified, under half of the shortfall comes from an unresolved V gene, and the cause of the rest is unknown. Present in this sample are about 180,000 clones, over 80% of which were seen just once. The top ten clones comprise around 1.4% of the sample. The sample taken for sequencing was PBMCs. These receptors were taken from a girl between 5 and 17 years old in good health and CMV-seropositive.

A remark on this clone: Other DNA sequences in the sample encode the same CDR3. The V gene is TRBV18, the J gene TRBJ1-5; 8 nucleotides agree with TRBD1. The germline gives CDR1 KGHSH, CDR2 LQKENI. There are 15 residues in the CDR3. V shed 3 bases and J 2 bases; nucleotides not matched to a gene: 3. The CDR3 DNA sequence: TGTGCCAGCTCACCTGACAGGGGAGGCAATCAGCCCCAGCATTTT. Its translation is CASSPDRGGNQPQHF.

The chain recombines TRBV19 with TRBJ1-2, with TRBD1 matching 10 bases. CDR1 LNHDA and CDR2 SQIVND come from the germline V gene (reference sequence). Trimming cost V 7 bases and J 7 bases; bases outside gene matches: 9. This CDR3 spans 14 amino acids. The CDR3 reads CASTRLTGGSGYTF. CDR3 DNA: TGTGCCAGTACCCGCCTGACAGGGGGCAGTGGCTACACCTTC.

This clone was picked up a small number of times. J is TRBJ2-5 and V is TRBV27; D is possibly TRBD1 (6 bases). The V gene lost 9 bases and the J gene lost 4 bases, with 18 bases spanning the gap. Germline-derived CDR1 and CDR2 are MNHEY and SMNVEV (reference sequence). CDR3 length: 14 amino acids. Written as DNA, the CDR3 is TGTGCCAGTCAAGAAACAGGGTTCCGAGAGACCCAGTACTTC. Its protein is CASQETGFRETQYF.

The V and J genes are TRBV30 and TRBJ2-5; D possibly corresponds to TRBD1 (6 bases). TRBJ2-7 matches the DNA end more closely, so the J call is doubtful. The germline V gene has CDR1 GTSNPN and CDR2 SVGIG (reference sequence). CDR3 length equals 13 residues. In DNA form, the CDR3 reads TGTGCCTGGAGTAACAGGGCTGACTACGAGCAGTACTTC. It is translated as CAWSNRADYEQYF.

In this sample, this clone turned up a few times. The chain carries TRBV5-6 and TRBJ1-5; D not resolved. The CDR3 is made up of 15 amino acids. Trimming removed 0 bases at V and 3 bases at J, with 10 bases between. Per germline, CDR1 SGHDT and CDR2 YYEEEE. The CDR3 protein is CASSLGGSYNQPQHF. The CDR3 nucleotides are TGTGCCAGCAGCTTGGGTGGCAGTTACAATCAGCCCCAGCATTTT.

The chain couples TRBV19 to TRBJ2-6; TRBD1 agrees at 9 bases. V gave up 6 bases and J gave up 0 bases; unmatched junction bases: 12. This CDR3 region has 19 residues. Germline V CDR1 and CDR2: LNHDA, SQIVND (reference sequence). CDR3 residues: CASRKLGTGLSSGANVLTF. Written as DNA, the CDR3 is TGTGCCAGTAGGAAACTAGGGACAGGGCTCTCCTCTGGGGCCAACGTCCTGACTTTC.

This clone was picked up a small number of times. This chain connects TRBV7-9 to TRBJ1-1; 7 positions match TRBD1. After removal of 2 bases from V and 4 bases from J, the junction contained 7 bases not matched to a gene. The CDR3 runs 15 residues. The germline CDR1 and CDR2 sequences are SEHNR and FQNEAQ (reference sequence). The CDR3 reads CASSLFRGQGTEAFF. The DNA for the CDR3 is TGTGCCAGCAGCTTATTTAGGGGGCAGGGCACTGAAGCTTTCTTT. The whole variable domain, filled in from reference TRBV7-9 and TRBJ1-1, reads DTGVSQNPRHKITKRGQNVTFRCDPISEHNRLYWYRQTLGQGPEFLTYFQNEAQLEKSRLLSDRFSAERPKGSFSTLEIQRTEQGDSAMYLCASSLFRGQGTEAFFGQGTRLTVV.

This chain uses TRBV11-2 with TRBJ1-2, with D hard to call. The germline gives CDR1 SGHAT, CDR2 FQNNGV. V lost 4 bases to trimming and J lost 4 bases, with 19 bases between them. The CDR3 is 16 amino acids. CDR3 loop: CASSSVLSAEGYGYTF. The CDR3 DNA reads TGTGCCAGCAGCTCAGTTTTGAGCGCCGAGGGCTATGGCTACACCTTC.

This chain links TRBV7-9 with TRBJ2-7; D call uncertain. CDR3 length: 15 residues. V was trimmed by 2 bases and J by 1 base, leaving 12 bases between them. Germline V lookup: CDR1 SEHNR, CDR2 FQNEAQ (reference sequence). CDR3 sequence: CASSLPRSNSYEQYF. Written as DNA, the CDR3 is TGTGCCAGCAGCTTACCAAGGAGTAATTCCTACGAGCAGTACTTC.

As DNA, the CDR3 is TGTGCCAGCTCACTCGGACAGAGGGAGACCCAGTACTTC. Amino acid sequence: CASSLGQRETQYF. The chain is built from TRBV18 and TRBJ2-5, with a possible D match to TRBD1 (6 bases). CDR1 is KGHSH, CDR2 LQKENI, per germline. This CDR3 region has 13 residues. The V end lost 4 bases, the J end lost 5 bases, and 11 bases lay between the germline ends.

The CDR3 reads CASSPSGAYNEQFF. In nucleotides, the CDR3 is TGTGCCAGCAGCCCTAGCGGAGCATACAATGAGCAGTTCTTC. The chain links TRBV7-3 to TRBJ2-1, with 7 bases identical to TRBD2. Trimming at V came to 5 bases and at J to 4 bases, leaving 5 bases not matched to a gene. Germline V gene sequence: CDR1 SGHTA, CDR2 FQGTGA. This CDR3 is 14 amino acids long.

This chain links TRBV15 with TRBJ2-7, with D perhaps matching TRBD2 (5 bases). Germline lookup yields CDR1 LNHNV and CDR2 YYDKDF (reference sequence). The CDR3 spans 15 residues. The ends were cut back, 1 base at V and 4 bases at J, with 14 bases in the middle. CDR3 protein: CATSRGAEAVYEQYF. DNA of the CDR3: TGTGCCACCAGCAGAGGTGCGGAGGCCGTGTACGAGCAGTACTTC.

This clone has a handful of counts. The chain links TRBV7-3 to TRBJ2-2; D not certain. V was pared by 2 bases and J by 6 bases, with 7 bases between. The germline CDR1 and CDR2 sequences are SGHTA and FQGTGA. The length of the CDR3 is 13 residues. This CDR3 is CASSLPGAGELFF. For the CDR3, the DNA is TGTGCCAGCAGCTTACCAGGCGCCGGGGAGCTGTTTTTT.

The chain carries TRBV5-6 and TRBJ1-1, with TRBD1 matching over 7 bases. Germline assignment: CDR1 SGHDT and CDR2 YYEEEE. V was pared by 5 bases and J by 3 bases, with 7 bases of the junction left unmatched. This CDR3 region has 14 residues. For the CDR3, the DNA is TGTGCCAGCAGATGGAGGGGGCGGGACACTGAAGCTTTCTTT. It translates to CASRWRGRDTEAFF.

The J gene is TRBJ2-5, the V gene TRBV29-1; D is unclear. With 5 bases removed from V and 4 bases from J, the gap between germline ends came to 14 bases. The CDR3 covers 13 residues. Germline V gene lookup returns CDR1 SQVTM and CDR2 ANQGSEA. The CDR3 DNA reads TGCAGCGTTCGATTGACATCTCGAGAGACCCAGTACTTC. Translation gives CSVRLTSRETQYF.

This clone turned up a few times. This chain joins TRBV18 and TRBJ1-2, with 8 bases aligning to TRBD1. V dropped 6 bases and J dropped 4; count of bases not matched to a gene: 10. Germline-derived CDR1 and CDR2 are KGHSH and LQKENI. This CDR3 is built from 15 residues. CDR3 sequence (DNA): TGTGCCAGCTCTCCTACAGGGGGGCCTATCTATGGCTACACCTTC. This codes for CASSPTGGPIYGYTF.

The CDR3 region is CASSRRDRGYEQYF. The CDR3 nucleotides read TGTGCCAGCAGCCGCCGGGACAGGGGCTACGAGCAGTACTTC. The genes are TRBV11-2 and TRBJ2-7; 10 bases are shared with TRBD1. Germline CDR1 reads SGHAT; CDR2 reads FQNNGV. The CDR3 totals 14 residues. Trimming removed 5 bases from V and 3 bases from J; junction bases left unmatched: 4.

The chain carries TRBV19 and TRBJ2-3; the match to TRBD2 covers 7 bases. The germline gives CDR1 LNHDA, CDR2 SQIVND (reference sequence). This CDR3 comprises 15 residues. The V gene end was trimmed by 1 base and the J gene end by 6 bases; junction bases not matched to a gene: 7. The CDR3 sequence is CASSIGKAGADTQYF. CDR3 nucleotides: TGTGCCAGTAGTATAGGGAAGGCGGGAGCGGATACGCAGTATTTT.

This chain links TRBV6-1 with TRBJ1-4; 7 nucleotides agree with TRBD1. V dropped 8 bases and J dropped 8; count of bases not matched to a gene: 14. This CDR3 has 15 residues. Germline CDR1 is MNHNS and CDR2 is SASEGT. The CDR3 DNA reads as TGTGCCAGCCTCGCAGGAACAGGGGCGGGGGAAAAACTGTTTTTT. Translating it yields CASLAGTGAGEKLFF.

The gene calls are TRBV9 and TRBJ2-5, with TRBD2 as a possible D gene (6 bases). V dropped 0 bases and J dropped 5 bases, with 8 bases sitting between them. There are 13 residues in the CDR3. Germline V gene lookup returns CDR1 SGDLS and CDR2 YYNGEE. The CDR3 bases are TGTGCCAGCAGCGTAGGGAGGGTTGAGACCCAGTACTTC. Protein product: CASSVGRVETQYF.

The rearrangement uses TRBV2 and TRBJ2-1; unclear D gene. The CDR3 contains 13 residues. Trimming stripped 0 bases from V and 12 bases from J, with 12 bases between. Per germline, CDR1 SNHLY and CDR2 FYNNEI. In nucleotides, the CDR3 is TGTGCCAGCAGTGAAGCGCTTAGTACCCCGCAGTTCTTC. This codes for CASSEALSTPQFF.

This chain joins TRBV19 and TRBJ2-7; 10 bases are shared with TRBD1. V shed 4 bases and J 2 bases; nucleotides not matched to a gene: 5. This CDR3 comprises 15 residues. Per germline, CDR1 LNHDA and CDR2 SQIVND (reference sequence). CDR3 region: CASSNRDRGTYEQYF. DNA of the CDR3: TGTGCCAGTAGTAACCGGGACAGGGGCACCTACGAGCAGTACTTC.